Sequencing of this T cell receptor beta chain was carried out in a study of Graves' ophthalmopathy and Graves' hyperthyroidism. Study context: Before any treatment, peripheral blood was taken at the initial diagnosis.

Deletions cut 2 bases from V and 4 bases from J, with 15 bases between. The CDR3 length is 17 residues. Looked up from germline, CDR1 is MDHEN and CDR2 is SYDVKM. The sample holds many counts of this clonotype. For repertoire sequencing, the TCR beta CDR3 regions were amplified from RNA transcripts. Following a first-round RT-PCR that used HTBI primers, a second-round multiplex PCR was carried out. MiXCR, applied by TCRdb to the multiplex PCR reads, yields one record per CDR3 protein. Of fewer than 400,000 distinct CDR3 sequences listed, about 16% are singletons. The chain employs TRBV28 and TRBJ2-6; D unclear. The source of this sequence is a woman under 30 with Graves' ophthalmopathy. Material: peripheral blood. CDR3 loop: CASSLHQGLTGANVLTF. The CDR3 DNA follows: TGTGCCAGCAGTTTACATCAAGGGCTCACAGGGGCCAACGTCCTGACTTTC.